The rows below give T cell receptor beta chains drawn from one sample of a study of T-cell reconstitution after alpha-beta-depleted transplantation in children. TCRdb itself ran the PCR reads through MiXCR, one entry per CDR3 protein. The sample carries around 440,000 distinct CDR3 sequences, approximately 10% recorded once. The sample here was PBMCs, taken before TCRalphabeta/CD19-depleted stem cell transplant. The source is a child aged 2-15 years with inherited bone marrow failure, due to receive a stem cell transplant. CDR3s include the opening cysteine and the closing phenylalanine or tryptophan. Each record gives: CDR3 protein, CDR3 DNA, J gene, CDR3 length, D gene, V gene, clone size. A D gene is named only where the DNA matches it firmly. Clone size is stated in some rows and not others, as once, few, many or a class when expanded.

cdr3_aa: CASKRDRATDTQYF
cdr3_nt: TGTGCCAGCAAAAGGGACAGAGCCACAGATACGCAGTATTTT
j_call: TRBJ2-3
cdr3_length: 14
d_call: TRBD1
v_call: TRBV6-1
clone_size: few

cdr3_aa: CASSLRARGDNGYTF
cdr3_nt: TGCGCCAGCAGCCTTAGAGCAAGGGGGGACAATGGCTACACCTTC
j_call: TRBJ1-2
cdr3_length: 15
d_call: .
v_call: TRBV4-3
clone_size: many

cdr3_aa: CAWSVFNEQFF
cdr3_nt: TGTGCCTGGAGTGTCTTCAATGAGCAGTTCTTC
j_call: TRBJ2-1
cdr3_length: 11
d_call: .
v_call: TRBV30
clone_size: many

cdr3_aa: CASSSNRPSYNSPLHF
cdr3_nt: TGTGCCAGCAGCTCGAACAGGCCCTCCTATAATTCACCCCTCCACTTT
j_call: TRBJ1-6
cdr3_length: 16
d_call: .
v_call: TRBV7-2
clone_size: few

cdr3_aa: CASSIGRGRHTEAFF
cdr3_nt: TGTGCCAGTAGTATAGGACGGGGAAGGCACACTGAAGCTTTCTTT
j_call: TRBJ1-1
cdr3_length: 15
d_call: .
v_call: TRBV19
clone_size: .

cdr3_aa: CSVEEGTSGSYEQYF
cdr3_nt: TGCAGCGTTGAAGAGGGGACTAGCGGCTCCTACGAGCAGTACTTC
j_call: TRBJ2-7
cdr3_length: 15
d_call: TRBD2
v_call: TRBV29-1
clone_size: few

cdr3_aa: CASSLVGGYTF
cdr3_nt: TGTGCCAGCAGCTTGGTCGGGGGCTACACCTTC
j_call: TRBJ1-2
cdr3_length: 11
d_call: .
v_call: TRBV5-5
clone_size: many

cdr3_aa: CASGRLAGFQETQYF
cdr3_nt: TGCGCCAGCGGCAGACTAGCGGGGTTCCAAGAGACCCAGTACTTC
j_call: TRBJ2-5
cdr3_length: 15
d_call: TRBD2
v_call: TRBV5-1
clone_size: few

cdr3_aa: CASSYKKAGQGVFREQYF
cdr3_nt: TGTGCCAGCAGCTATAAAAAGGCCGGACAGGGGGTTTTCCGCGAGCAGTACTTC
j_call: TRBJ2-7
cdr3_length: 18
d_call: TRBD1
v_call: TRBV3-1
clone_size: many

cdr3_aa: CSASEGPTSYEQYF
cdr3_nt: TGCAGTGCTAGCGAGGGGCCGACCTCCTACGAGCAGTACTTC
j_call: TRBJ2-7
cdr3_length: 14
d_call: .
v_call: TRBV20-1
clone_size: .

cdr3_aa: CATPSYRGHNSPLHF
cdr3_nt: TGTGCCACCCCGTCTTACAGGGGCCATAATTCACCCCTCCACTTT
j_call: TRBJ1-6
cdr3_length: 15
d_call: TRBD1
v_call: TRBV24-1
clone_size: many

cdr3_aa: CASSLSPGPGTGELFF
cdr3_nt: TGTGCCAGCAGTTTATCCCCTGGCCCCGGCACCGGGGAGCTGTTTTTT
j_call: TRBJ2-2
cdr3_length: 16
d_call: .
v_call: TRBV27
clone_size: many

cdr3_aa: CASSQEPGGPRTGELFF
cdr3_nt: TGCGCCAGCAGCCAAGAACCGGGAGGGCCTCGGACCGGGGAGCTGTTTTTT
j_call: TRBJ2-2
cdr3_length: 17
d_call: TRBD2
v_call: TRBV4-3
clone_size: many

cdr3_aa: CASSLVSEGVTGELFF
cdr3_nt: TGCGCCAGCAGCTTGGTCTCCGAGGGGGTCACCGGGGAGCTGTTTTTT
j_call: TRBJ2-2
cdr3_length: 16
d_call: .
v_call: TRBV5-1
clone_size: many

cdr3_aa: CASSLRTRGETQYF
cdr3_nt: TGTGCCAGCAGCCTGCGGACCAGAGGAGAGACCCAGTACTTC
j_call: TRBJ2-5
cdr3_length: 14
d_call: .
v_call: TRBV5-6
clone_size: .

cdr3_aa: CSARDPLAVYNEQFF
cdr3_nt: TGCAGTGCTAGAGACCCTCTAGCGGTCTACAATGAGCAGTTCTTC
j_call: TRBJ2-1
cdr3_length: 15
d_call: TRBD2
v_call: TRBV20-1
clone_size: many

cdr3_aa: CASSSLGAGVQETQYF
cdr3_nt: TGTGCCAGCAGTTCTTTGGGTGCGGGCGTCCAAGAGACCCAGTACTTC
j_call: TRBJ2-5
cdr3_length: 16
d_call: .
v_call: TRBV28
clone_size: many

cdr3_aa: CSNMAGTGGFHGLGYTF
cdr3_nt: TGCAGTAACATGGCCGGGACAGGGGGCTTTCACGGCTTGGGCTACACCTTC
j_call: TRBJ1-2
cdr3_length: 17
d_call: TRBD1
v_call: TRBV20-1
clone_size: many

cdr3_aa: CASSLAPATPNEQFF
cdr3_nt: TGTGCCAGCAGCTTAGCCCCCGCGACTCCAAATGAGCAGTTCTTC
j_call: TRBJ2-1
cdr3_length: 15
d_call: .
v_call: TRBV7-8
clone_size: many

cdr3_aa: CASSYGRVGLEETQYF
cdr3_nt: TGTGCCAGCAGTTACGGGCGGGTTGGATTGGAAGAGACCCAGTACTTC
j_call: TRBJ2-5
cdr3_length: 16
d_call: .
v_call: TRBV6-5
clone_size: many

cdr3_aa: CASSPRLAGELAKNIQYF
cdr3_nt: TGCGCCAGCAGCCCAAGACTAGCGGGAGAGCTAGCCAAAAACATTCAGTACTTC
j_call: TRBJ2-4
cdr3_length: 18
d_call: TRBD2
v_call: TRBV5-1
clone_size: many

cdr3_aa: CAISEGTSRGYEQYF
cdr3_nt: TGTGCCATCAGTGAAGGGACTAGCCGGGGCTACGAGCAGTACTTC
j_call: TRBJ2-7
cdr3_length: 15
d_call: TRBD2
v_call: TRBV10-3
clone_size: many

cdr3_aa: CASSPRQGWTEAFF
cdr3_nt: TGCGCCAGCAGCCCCCGACAGGGTTGGACTGAAGCTTTCTTT
j_call: TRBJ1-1
cdr3_length: 14
d_call: TRBD1
v_call: TRBV5-1
clone_size: many

cdr3_aa: CASSLDRIGELFF
cdr3_nt: TGTGCCAGCAGTTTAGACAGAATCGGGGAGCTGTTTTTT
j_call: TRBJ2-2
cdr3_length: 13
d_call: .
v_call: TRBV12-3/TRBV12-4
clone_size: many

cdr3_aa: CSVEDHGYNEQFF
cdr3_nt: TGCAGCGTTGAAGATCATGGGTACAATGAGCAGTTCTTC
j_call: TRBJ2-1
cdr3_length: 13
d_call: .
v_call: TRBV29-1
clone_size: many

cdr3_aa: CASSVWGSNDEQFF
cdr3_nt: TGTGCCAGCAGCGTCTGGGGTAGTAACGATGAGCAGTTCTTC
j_call: TRBJ2-1
cdr3_length: 14
d_call: .
v_call: TRBV9
clone_size: .

cdr3_aa: CASSFTRGAGGTGDTQYF
cdr3_nt: TGTGCCAGCAGTTTTACTAGGGGGGCGGGAGGGACCGGAGATACGCAGTATTTT
j_call: TRBJ2-3
cdr3_length: 18
d_call: TRBD2
v_call: TRBV28
clone_size: many

cdr3_aa: CASSLFFASGNEQFF
cdr3_nt: TGTGCCAGCAGCTTATTCTTCGCTAGCGGCAATGAGCAGTTCTTC
j_call: TRBJ2-1
cdr3_length: 15
d_call: TRBD2
v_call: TRBV7-2
clone_size: many

cdr3_aa: CASSFLGLREKLFF
cdr3_nt: TGTGCCAGCAGTTTTTTAGGACTACGGGAAAAACTGTTTTTT
j_call: TRBJ1-4
cdr3_length: 14
d_call: .
v_call: TRBV28
clone_size: .

cdr3_aa: CASSLEWLQETQYF
cdr3_nt: TGTGCCAGCAGCTTAGAATGGCTCCAAGAGACCCAGTACTTC
j_call: TRBJ2-5
cdr3_length: 14
d_call: .
v_call: TRBV7-2
clone_size: many

cdr3_aa: CASSQEVSASGYNEQFF
cdr3_nt: TGCGCCAGCAGCCAAGAAGTTTCCGCCTCCGGGTACAATGAGCAGTTCTTC
j_call: TRBJ2-1
cdr3_length: 17
d_call: .
v_call: TRBV4-1
clone_size: few

cdr3_aa: CSVGRAGGAVEQYF
cdr3_nt: TGCAGCGTTGGTCGAGCGGGAGGGGCCGTCGAGCAGTACTTC
j_call: TRBJ2-7
cdr3_length: 14
d_call: TRBD2
v_call: TRBV29-1
clone_size: .

cdr3_aa: CGSGRNAGELFF
cdr3_nt: TGCGGGTCGGGACGTAACGCCGGGGAGCTGTTTTTT
j_call: TRBJ2-2
cdr3_length: 12
d_call: .
v_call: TRBV11-2
clone_size: many

cdr3_aa: CSVEVGTDTQYF
cdr3_nt: TGCAGCGTTGAAGTCGGCACAGATACGCAGTATTTT
j_call: TRBJ2-3
cdr3_length: 12
d_call: .
v_call: TRBV29-1
clone_size: many

cdr3_aa: CASSPTTGRRHGYTF
cdr3_nt: TGTGCCAGCAGCCCGACGACGGGCCGCCGGCATGGCTACACCTTC
j_call: TRBJ1-2
cdr3_length: 15
d_call: .
v_call: TRBV5-4
clone_size: many

cdr3_aa: CSVGSDKTYEQYF
cdr3_nt: TGCAGCGTTGGGTCAGATAAGACCTACGAGCAGTACTTC
j_call: TRBJ2-7
cdr3_length: 13
d_call: .
v_call: TRBV29-1
clone_size: few

cdr3_aa: CASSRQTAASGANVLTF
cdr3_nt: TGCGCCAGCAGCCGCCAAACGGCAGCCTCTGGGGCCAACGTCCTGACTTTC
j_call: TRBJ2-6
cdr3_length: 17
d_call: .
v_call: TRBV4-3
clone_size: few

cdr3_aa: CSARDPTSEDNEQFF
cdr3_nt: TGCAGTGCTAGAGACCCTACTAGCGAAGACAATGAGCAGTTCTTC
j_call: TRBJ2-1
cdr3_length: 15
d_call: TRBD2
v_call: TRBV20-1
clone_size: many

cdr3_aa: CASSSGPGILYEQYF
cdr3_nt: TGTGCCAGCAGCTCGGGGCCCGGGATACTATACGAGCAGTACTTC
j_call: TRBJ2-7
cdr3_length: 15
d_call: .
v_call: TRBV13
clone_size: many

cdr3_aa: CASSRGQGGGETQYF
cdr3_nt: TGTGCCAGCAGCCGGGGACAGGGCGGGGGAGAGACCCAGTACTTC
j_call: TRBJ2-5
cdr3_length: 15
d_call: TRBD1
v_call: TRBV12-3/TRBV12-4
clone_size: many

cdr3_aa: CASSTDRDNQPQHF
cdr3_nt: TGTGCCAGCAGCACGGACAGGGACAATCAGCCCCAGCATTTT
j_call: TRBJ1-5
cdr3_length: 14
d_call: TRBD1
v_call: TRBV7-8
clone_size: many

cdr3_aa: CASSYRDRDTYNEQFF
cdr3_nt: TGTGCCAGCAGTTACCGGGACAGGGACACCTACAATGAGCAGTTCTTC
j_call: TRBJ2-1
cdr3_length: 16
d_call: TRBD1
v_call: TRBV6-2/TRBV6-3
clone_size: many

cdr3_aa: CASSLTMGELFF
cdr3_nt: TGTGCCAGCAGTCTAACCATGGGGGAGCTGTTTTTT
j_call: TRBJ2-2
cdr3_length: 12
d_call: .
v_call: TRBV6-5
clone_size: many

cdr3_aa: CSARDRDFGNQPQHF
cdr3_nt: TGCAGTGCTAGAGATCGGGATTTTGGCAATCAGCCCCAGCATTTT
j_call: TRBJ1-5
cdr3_length: 15
d_call: .
v_call: TRBV20-1
clone_size: few

cdr3_aa: CASSDWIGEKLFF
cdr3_nt: TGCGCCAGCAGCGACTGGATTGGTGAAAAACTGTTTTTT
j_call: TRBJ1-4
cdr3_length: 13
d_call: .
v_call: TRBV5-1
clone_size: few

cdr3_aa: CASSPHGLAGGDTGELFF
cdr3_nt: TGTGCCAGCAGCCCTCATGGGCTAGCGGGGGGGGACACCGGGGAGCTGTTTTTT
j_call: TRBJ2-2
cdr3_length: 18
d_call: TRBD2
v_call: TRBV11-3
clone_size: many

cdr3_aa: CASTRTSGSAGELFF
cdr3_nt: TGTGCCAGCACCCGGACTAGCGGGAGCGCCGGGGAGCTGTTTTTT
j_call: TRBJ2-2
cdr3_length: 15
d_call: TRBD2
v_call: TRBV12-3/TRBV12-4
clone_size: many

cdr3_aa: CASSQLQGPGELFF
cdr3_nt: TGCGCCAGCAGCCAACTCCAAGGTCCCGGGGAGCTGTTTTTT
j_call: TRBJ2-2
cdr3_length: 14
d_call: .
v_call: TRBV4-3
clone_size: many

cdr3_aa: CASSFGERTQYF
cdr3_nt: TGTGCCAGCAGTTTCGGAGAAAGGACCCAGTACTTC
j_call: TRBJ2-5
cdr3_length: 12
d_call: .
v_call: TRBV12-3/TRBV12-4
clone_size: many

cdr3_aa: CASRTVGGSNTGELFF
cdr3_nt: TGTGCCAGCAGAACCGTCGGGGGATCGAACACCGGGGAGCTGTTTTTT
j_call: TRBJ2-2
cdr3_length: 16
d_call: .
v_call: TRBV7-8
clone_size: many

cdr3_aa: CASSEPTNLYGYTF
cdr3_nt: TGCGCCAGCAGTGAACCAACTAACCTCTATGGCTACACCTTC
j_call: TRBJ1-2
cdr3_length: 14
d_call: .
v_call: TRBV10-2
clone_size: .

cdr3_aa: CASRQRQANTEAFF
cdr3_nt: TGTGCCAGCAGACAGAGACAGGCGAACACTGAAGCTTTCTTT
j_call: TRBJ1-1
cdr3_length: 14
d_call: .
v_call: TRBV12-3/TRBV12-4
clone_size: .

cdr3_aa: CASRLARTGAQPQHF
cdr3_nt: TGTGCCAGCAGACTCGCCCGGACAGGGGCTCAGCCCCAGCATTTT
j_call: TRBJ1-5
cdr3_length: 15
d_call: TRBD1
v_call: TRBV12-3/TRBV12-4
clone_size: many

cdr3_aa: CASRRTPGQGAHRIYEQYF
cdr3_nt: TGTGCCAGCAGACGTACACCGGGACAGGGGGCCCATAGAATCTACGAGCAGTACTTC
j_call: TRBJ2-7
cdr3_length: 19
d_call: TRBD1
v_call: TRBV27
clone_size: many

cdr3_aa: CASSLEHNYGYTF
cdr3_nt: TGTGCCAGCAGTTTAGAGCATAACTATGGCTACACCTTC
j_call: TRBJ1-2
cdr3_length: 13
d_call: .
v_call: TRBV27
clone_size: many